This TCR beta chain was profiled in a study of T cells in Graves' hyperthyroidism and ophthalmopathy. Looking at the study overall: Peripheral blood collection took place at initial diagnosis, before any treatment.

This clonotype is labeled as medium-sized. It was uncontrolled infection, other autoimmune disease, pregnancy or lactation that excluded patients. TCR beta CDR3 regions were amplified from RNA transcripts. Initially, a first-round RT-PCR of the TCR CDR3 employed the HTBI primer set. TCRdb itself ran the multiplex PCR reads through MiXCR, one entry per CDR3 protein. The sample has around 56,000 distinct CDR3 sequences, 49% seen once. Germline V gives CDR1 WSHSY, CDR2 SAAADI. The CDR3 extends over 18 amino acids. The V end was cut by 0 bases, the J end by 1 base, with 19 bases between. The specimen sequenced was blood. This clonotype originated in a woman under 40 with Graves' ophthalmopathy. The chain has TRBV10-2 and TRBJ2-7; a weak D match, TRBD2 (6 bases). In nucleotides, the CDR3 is TGCGCCAGCAGTGAGTCGTCGTTGGAGGGGCCTTCTTCCTACGAGCAGTACTTC. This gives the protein CASSESSLEGPSSYEQYF.